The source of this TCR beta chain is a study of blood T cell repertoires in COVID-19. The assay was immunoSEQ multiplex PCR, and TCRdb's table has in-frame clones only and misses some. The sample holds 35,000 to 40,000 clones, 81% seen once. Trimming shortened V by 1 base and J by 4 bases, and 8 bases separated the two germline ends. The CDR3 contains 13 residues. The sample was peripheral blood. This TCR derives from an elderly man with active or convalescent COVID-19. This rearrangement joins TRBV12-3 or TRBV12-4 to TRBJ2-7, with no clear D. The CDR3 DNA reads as TGTGCCAGCAGTTTAGGCGGTCGATACGAGCAGTACTTC. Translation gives CASSLGGRYEQYF.